The clone carrying this T cell receptor beta chain occurred once. The sample belongs to a study of blood T cell repertoires in COVID-19. Study as a whole: T cells, B-cell-depleted T cells, or PBMCs provided the cDNA or gDNA that served as material.

Using immunoSEQ multiplex PCR, the repertoire was profiled, and TCRdb retains in-frame clones only, with some absent. The profile shows some 90,000 clones, around 88% of them singletons. V was clipped by 4 bases and J by 2 bases; unmatched bases: 1. This CDR3 spans 13 amino acids. Germline CDR1 is SGDLS and CDR2 is YYNGEE. The TCR originated in a woman aged 55-69 years with COVID-19, enrolled during active disease. The sequenced sample was peripheral blood. The genes are TRBV9 and TRBJ1-2; 8 bases are a match to TRBD1. The CDR3 loop reads CASSRTGNYGYTF. For the CDR3, the DNA is TGTGCCAGCAGCAGGACAGGGAACTATGGCTACACCTTC.